Presented here are 26 T cell receptor beta chains from one specimen sequenced in a study of molecular identifiers for immune sequencing clone quantification (dated by TCRdb to the late 2010s). Library prep was done by PCR. These reads were obtained on an Illumina HiSeq 4000. In-frame beta chains were kept once TCRdb had trimmed the public reads at Q25 with fastp and called clones with MiXCR. Under each unique CDR3 protein, matching rows form one entry showing the most common genes and DNA. The sample table holds around 480,000 distinct CDR3 sequences, of which about a fifth were seen once. The leading ten clones occupy about 0.78% of the sample. The sample comprised naive CD8+ T cells from blood, with Jurkat cell RNA spiked in. What the cell subset or site label conveys for this sample: FACS-sorted CD8+CD4-CCR7+CD45RA+ naive T cells. The receptor source for this set is a human donor in good health. Some libraries in this study had Jurkat cell RNA spiked in.

For this clonotype: The conserved phenylalanine or tryptophan normally closing the CDR3 is absent here, so this likely arose from a read error. This chain joins TRBV29-1 and TRBJ2-2, with no clear D. CDR1 is SQVTM and CDR2 is ANQGSEA in the germline V gene. The CDR3 is 13 residues long. Trimming removed 5 bases at V and 6 bases at J, with 13 bases between. The CDR3 DNA reads as TGCAGCGTTTGGCTTAAACTCTCCGGGGAGCTGTTTTCT. It translates to CSVWLKLSGELFS.

The chain joins TRBV11-2 to TRBJ2-3; 7 nucleotides match TRBD2. Germline CDR1 reads SGHAT; CDR2 reads FQNNGV. The CDR3 is 16 residues long. V dropped 5 bases and J dropped 1; count of bases not matched to a gene: 9. This CDR3 is CASSLPLAGGTDTQYF. The DNA of the CDR3 is TGTGCCAGCAGCCTACCTCTCGCGGGAGGCACAGATACGCAGTATTTT.

This rearrangement joins TRBV19 to TRBJ2-7; TRBD1 matches 8 bases. Germline CDR1 LNHDA, CDR2 SQIVND (reference sequence). V gave up 1 base and J gave up 5 bases; unmatched junction bases: 10. The CDR3 runs to 16 residues. In DNA, the CDR3 is TGTGCCAGTAGTATAGCCCCGGGACAGGACCCCCACGAGCAGTACTTC. Translating gives CASSIAPGQDPHEQYF. The whole variable domain, remainder taken from reference TRBV19 and TRBJ2-7, is DGGITQSPKYLFRKEGQNVTLSCEQNLNHDAMYWYRQDPGQGLRLIYYSQIVNDFQKGDIAEGYSVSREKKESFPLTVTSAQKNPTAFYLCASSIAPGQDPHEQYFGPGTRLTVT.

This clonotype was seen at least ten times. The V and J genes are TRBV23-1 and TRBJ2-5, with no clear D. TRBV23-1 is recorded as an ORF, its role being uncertain. The ends were cut back, 7 bases at V and 2 bases at J, with 17 bases in the middle. This CDR3 region has 15 residues. The CDR3 spells CASTLVRTDQETQYF. In DNA form, the CDR3 reads TGCGCCAGCACCCTAGTCCGGACGGATCAAGAGACCCAGTACTTC.

This clonotype turned up a few times. The rearrangement uses TRBV4-1 and TRBJ2-1, with TRBD2 identical over 8 bases. Per the germline V gene, CDR1 is MGHRA and CDR2 is YSYEKL. This CDR3 spans 15 amino acids. V lost 4 bases, J lost 7 bases, and 9 bases stayed unmatched. The chain's CDR3 is CASSRLATSNNEQFF. The CDR3 DNA reads TGCGCCAGCAGCCGACTAGCGACCTCTAATAATGAGCAGTTCTTC.

This sequence joins TRBV19 and TRBJ1-5, with D perhaps matching TRBD1 (6 bases). Between the trimmed V and J ends, which lost 5 bases and 6 bases, there was a span of 11 bases. This CDR3 comprises 13 residues. CDR1 is LNHDA, CDR2 SQIVND, per germline (reference sequence). The CDR3 DNA is TGTGCCAGTAGTTGGGGGGCTAGTCAGCCCCAGCATTTT. Residues: CASSWGASQPQHF.

In this sample, this clonotype turned up a few times. This chain connects TRBV20-1 to TRBJ1-1; TRBD1 aligns across 7 bases. Germline loops: CDR1 DFQATT, CDR2 SNEGSKA (reference sequence). The junction had 9 bases not matched to a gene; V was cut back by 5 bases and J by 3 bases. The CDR3 loop spans 14 amino acids. CDR3 protein: CSAPYGTVYTEAFF. DNA for the CDR3: TGCAGTGCTCCCTACGGGACAGTTTACACTGAAGCTTTCTTT.

In its sample, this clonotype was seen many times. The rearrangement uses TRBV5-1 and TRBJ2-7; possible D gene TRBD1, 5 bases. V dropped 2 bases and J dropped 4 bases, with 16 bases sitting between them. This CDR3 contains 15 residues. Germline CDR1 SGHRS, CDR2 YFSETQ. The CDR3 DNA reads as TGCGCCAGCAGCTTAAATGGGGCGCTTTTATACGAGCAGTACTTC. Its translation is CASSLNGALLYEQYF.

This clonotype is a singleton in its sample. The chain combines TRBV7-2 with TRBJ2-3; 8 nucleotides align to TRBD2. V dropped 1 base and J dropped 4; count of bases not matched to a gene: 13. Per germline, CDR1 SGHTA and CDR2 FQGNSA. The CDR3 sequence is 18 residues long. CDR3 DNA sequence: TGTGCCAGCAGCTTAGATTACGCAGTAGCGGGGAGCGCAGATACGCAGTATTTT. This encodes CASSLDYAVAGSADTQYF.

The chain joins TRBV2 to TRBJ2-5; 10 positions agree with TRBD1. CDR3 size: 16 residues. Germline V CDR1 and CDR2: SNHLY, FYNNEI. V dropped 7 bases and J dropped 1; count of bases not matched to a gene: 9. The CDR3 coding sequence is TGTGCCAGCATTAGGGGGACAGGGGTTTTCCAAGAGACCCAGTACTTC. Translation: CASIRGTGVFQETQYF. Looking up the rest from reference TRBV2 and TRBJ2-5 gives the full variable domain: EPEVTQTPSHQVTQMGQEVILRCVPISNHLYFYWYRQILGQKVEFLVSFYNNEISEKSEIFDDQFSVERPDGSNFTLKIRSTKLEDSAMYFCASIRGTGVFQETQYFGPGTRLLVL.

In the case of this clonotype: This may stem from a read error, because a much larger clone lies one nucleotide away. The chain has TRBV20-1 and TRBJ2-7; 11 bases line up with TRBD2. Germline assignment: CDR1 DFQATT and CDR2 SNEGSKA (reference sequence). This CDR3 region has 15 residues. The CDR3 is CSAREGTSGPYKQYF. CDR3 sequence (DNA): TGCAGTGCTAGAGAGGGGACTAGCGGCCCCTACAAGCAGTACTTC.

This clonotype was detected a few times. V is TRBV6-2 or TRBV6-3 and J is TRBJ1-2; D might be TRBD1 (6 bases). Deletions cut 7 bases from V and 6 bases from J, with 15 bases between. The CDR3 totals 13 residues. The V gene's germline CDR1 is MNHEY and CDR2 SVGEGT. CDR3 loop: CASTWTENHGYTF. The CDR3 DNA reads TGTGCCAGCACCTGGACAGAAAACCATGGCTACACCTTC.

This clonotype appeared many times. The CDR3 loop is CAWSVGLAEYEQYF. Here the CDR3 DNA reads TGTGCCTGGAGTGTAGGACTAGCGGAATACGAGCAGTACTTC. This rearrangement joins TRBV30 to TRBJ2-7; 10 bases map to TRBD2. V lost 0 bases to trimming and J lost 4 bases; unmatched junction nucleotides: 3. CDR1 is GTSNPN and CDR2 is SVGIG in the germline V gene (reference sequence). The CDR3 runs to 14 residues.

A remark on this clonotype: Mismatch with germline at one junction end may stem from a read error. This chain joins TRBV19 and TRBJ2-1; D is undetermined. CDR1 LNHDA and CDR2 SQIVND come from the germline V gene (reference sequence). CDR3 size: 13 residues. DNA for the CDR3: TGTGCCAGTAGTATCGTTCCAGCCTATGAGCAGCTCTTC. Translation: CASSIVPAYEQLF.

This clonotype occurred a few times. The junction differs from germline at one of its ends, possibly a read error. The chain is built from TRBV27 and TRBJ2-1; D assignment may be TRBD1 or TRBD2 (5 bases each). Germline CDR1 and CDR2: MNHEY and SMNVEV (reference sequence). The CDR3 totals 13 residues. The CDR3 region has the DNA TGTGCCAGCAGTTTCGGGGCTTACAATGAGCAGCTCTTC. Residues: CASSFGAYNEQLF.

This clonotype was found a few times. V and J are TRBV7-6 and TRBJ2-2; D gene uncertain. The CDR3 is made up of 17 amino acids. Germline V gene data show CDR1 as SGHVS and CDR2 as FNYEAQ. The V and J ends lost 0 bases and 4 bases respectively, with 15 bases between them. CDR3 in DNA: TGTGCCAGCAGCTTAGCGTGGGTTGGTTATGGCACCGGGGAGCTGTTTTTT. Protein product: CASSLAWVGYGTGELFF.

This clonotype occurred a few times. The gene calls are TRBV6-2 or TRBV6-3 and TRBJ2-7; D is possibly TRBD2 (5 bases). The V and J ends lost 2 bases and 5 bases respectively, with 13 bases between them. The CDR3 runs 14 residues. CDR1 and CDR2 (germline): MNHEY, SVGEGT. CDR3 DNA: TGTGCCAGCAGTTACATCGCAGGCGGGCACGAGCAGTACTTC. Its translation: CASSYIAGGHEQYF.

This clonotype was detected many times. The V gene is TRBV5-6, the J gene TRBJ1-5; 8 nucleotides agree with TRBD1. The ends lost 1 base at V and 7 bases at J; junction bases unmatched: 4. In germline, CDR1 is SGHDT, CDR2 YYEEEE. There are 14 residues in the CDR3. CDR3 amino acids: CASSLTGGDQPQHF. CDR3 DNA: TGTGCCAGCAGCTTGACAGGGGGTGACCAGCCCCAGCATTTT.

Many counts were recorded for this clonotype. The V gene is TRBV20-1, the J gene TRBJ1-3; possible D gene TRBD1, 5 bases. CDR3 length equals 12 residues. The V end lost 3 bases, the J end lost 3 bases, and 6 bases lay between the germline ends. Germline CDR1 and CDR2: DFQATT and SNEGSKA (reference sequence). CDR3 bases: TGCAGTGCTAGGACAGATGGAAACACCATATATTTT. Its translation is CSARTDGNTIYF.

This clonotype was seen ten or more times. This chain uses TRBV4-1 with TRBJ2-3; 7 nucleotides agree with TRBD2. From germline, CDR1 is MGHRA and CDR2 YSYEKL. V gave up 0 bases and J gave up 5 bases; unmatched junction bases: 14. The CDR3 covers 18 residues. The CDR3, as DNA: TGCGCCAGCAGCCAAGATGGGCGAGGGCCGGGGGGAATAGATACGCAGTATTTT. Translating gives CASSQDGRGPGGIDTQYF.

This clonotype was seen ten or more times. The chain recombines TRBV4-1 with TRBJ2-7; D ambiguous. Germline V gene lookup returns CDR1 MGHRA and CDR2 YSYEKL. The CDR3 runs 15 residues. Trimming shortened V by 0 bases and J by 6 bases, and 15 bases separated the two germline ends. This CDR3 reads CASSQDVTHVSEQYF. For the CDR3, the DNA is TGCGCCAGCAGCCAAGATGTGACCCACGTCTCCGAGCAGTACTTC.

To note about this clonotype: This likely comes from a read error, as the CDR3 has no conserved phenylalanine or tryptophan at its end. V usage is TRBV19 and J usage is TRBJ1-1; maybe TRBD1 (6 bases). The ends were cut back, 3 bases at V and 0 bases at J, with 8 bases in the middle. Germline assignment: CDR1 LNHDA and CDR2 SQIVND (reference sequence). The CDR3 covers 14 residues. The DNA for the CDR3 is TGTGCCAGTAGTATGCAGGGGCTGAACACTGAAGCTTTCCTT. The encoded protein is CASSMQGLNTEAFL.

This clonotype occurred a few times. This rearrangement joins TRBV12-3 or TRBV12-4 to TRBJ2-1, with D unresolved. The V end lost 3 bases, the J end lost 10 bases, and 10 bases lay between the germline ends. The length of the CDR3 is 12 residues. The CDR3 nucleotides are TGTGCCAGCAGTTTCCGGGCACAAGAGCAGTTCTTC. It codes for CASSFRAQEQFF.

This clonotype showed up many times. The V call is TRBV9, the J call TRBJ1-5; TRBD1 is a possible D gene (6 bases). The germline gives CDR1 SGDLS, CDR2 YYNGEE. This CDR3 comprises 14 residues. V lost 2 bases, J lost 1 base, and 7 bases lay in between. For the CDR3, the DNA is TGTGCCAGCAGCGTCGGACAGAGCAATCAGCCCCAGCATTTT. Translated: CASSVGQSNQPQHF.

This clonotype was counted a few times. The chain joins TRBV5-5 to TRBJ2-7; TRBD1 is a possible D gene (6 bases). V was cut by 3 bases and J by 2 bases, with 9 bases left in between. The CDR3 loop spans 13 amino acids. In germline, CDR1 is SGHKS, CDR2 YYEKEE (reference sequence). The CDR3 is CASSWTVAYEQYF. Written as DNA, the CDR3 is TGTGCCAGCAGCTGGACAGTGGCCTACGAGCAGTACTTC.

This clonotype was counted only a few times. The genes are TRBV30 and TRBJ1-2; perhaps TRBD1 as D (5 bases). Trimming left V 5 bases short and J 5 bases short, with 18 bases between. The CDR3 runs to 14 residues. Germline V gene data show CDR1 as GTSNPN and CDR2 as SVGIG (reference sequence). For the CDR3, the DNA is TGTGCCTGGGAGCCAGGGACCCTAGGGTATGGCTACACCTTC. It is translated as CAWEPGTLGYGYTF. The whole variable domain, filled in from reference TRBV30 and TRBJ1-2, reads SQTIHQWPATLVQPVGSPLSLECTVEGTSNPNLYWYRQAAGRGLQLLFYSVGIGQISSEVPQNLSASRPQDRQFILSSKKLLLSDSGFYLCAWEPGTLGYGYTFGSGTRLTVV.